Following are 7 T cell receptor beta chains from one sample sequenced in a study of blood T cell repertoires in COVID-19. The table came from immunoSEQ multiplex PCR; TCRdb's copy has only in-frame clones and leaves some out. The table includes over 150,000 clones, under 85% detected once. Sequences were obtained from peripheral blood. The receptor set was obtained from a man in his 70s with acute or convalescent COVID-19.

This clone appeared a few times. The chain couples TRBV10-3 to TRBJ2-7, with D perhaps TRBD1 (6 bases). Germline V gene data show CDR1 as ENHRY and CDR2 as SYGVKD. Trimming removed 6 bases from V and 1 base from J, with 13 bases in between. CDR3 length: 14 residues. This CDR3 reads CAISEEQGSYEQYF. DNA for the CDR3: TGTGCCATCAGCGAAGAGCAGGGGTCCTACGAGCAGTACTTC.

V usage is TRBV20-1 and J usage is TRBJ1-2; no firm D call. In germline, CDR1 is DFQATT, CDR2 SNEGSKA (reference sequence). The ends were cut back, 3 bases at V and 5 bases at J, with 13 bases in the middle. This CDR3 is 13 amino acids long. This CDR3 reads CSASVSVPYGYTF. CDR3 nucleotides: TGCAGTGCTAGTGTCTCTGTTCCTTATGGCTACACCTTC.

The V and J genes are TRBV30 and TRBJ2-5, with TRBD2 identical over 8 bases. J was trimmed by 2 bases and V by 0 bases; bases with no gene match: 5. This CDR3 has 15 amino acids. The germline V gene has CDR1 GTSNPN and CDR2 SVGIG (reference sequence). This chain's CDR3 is CAWSVRTGGQETQYF. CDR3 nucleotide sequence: TGTGCCTGGAGTGTACGAACGGGAGGGCAAGAGACCCAGTACTTC.

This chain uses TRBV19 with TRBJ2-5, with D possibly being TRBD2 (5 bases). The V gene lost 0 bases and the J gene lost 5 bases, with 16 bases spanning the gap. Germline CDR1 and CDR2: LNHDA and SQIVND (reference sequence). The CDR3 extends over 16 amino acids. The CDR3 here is CASSIDSGRSVETQYF. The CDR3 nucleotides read TGTGCCAGTAGTATAGATTCTGGGAGATCAGTGGAGACCCAGTACTTC.

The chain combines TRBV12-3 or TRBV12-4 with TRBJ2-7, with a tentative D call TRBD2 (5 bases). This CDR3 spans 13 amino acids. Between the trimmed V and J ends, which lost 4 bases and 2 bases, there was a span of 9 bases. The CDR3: CASSSLLAYEQYF. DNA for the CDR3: TGTGCCAGCAGTTCTTTACTAGCCTACGAGCAGTACTTC.

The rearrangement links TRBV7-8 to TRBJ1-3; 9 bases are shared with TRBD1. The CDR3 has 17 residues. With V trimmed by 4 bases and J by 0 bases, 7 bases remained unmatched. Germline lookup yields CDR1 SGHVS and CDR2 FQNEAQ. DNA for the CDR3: TGTGCCAGCAGCTCGGGACAGGGCGTGGGCTCTGGAAACACCATATATTTT. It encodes CASSSGQGVGSGNTIYF.

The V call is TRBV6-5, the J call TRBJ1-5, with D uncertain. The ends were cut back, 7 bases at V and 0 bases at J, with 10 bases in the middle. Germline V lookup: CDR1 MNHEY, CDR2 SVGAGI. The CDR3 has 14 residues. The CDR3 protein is CASTTGSSNQPQHF. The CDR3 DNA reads TGTGCCAGCACGACGGGGTCTAGCAATCAGCCCCAGCATTTT.